This T cell receptor beta chain was recovered during a study of human thymus T cells. Study outcomes and limitations: Thymic and blood repertoires seemed to favor certain V and J genes. Thymic TCR repertoires of unrelated people reportedly overlapped highly.

Trimming at V came to 0 bases and at J to 9 bases, leaving 17 bases not matched to a gene. Germline V CDR1 and CDR2: MNHNS, SASEGT. CDR3 length: 20 amino acids. It was from resections taken during corrective heart surgery that the thymus tissue came. All donors were healthy Finnish infants who were undergoing corrective surgery to treat congenital heart defects. A remark on this clone: Its antigen is unknown.

The protocol was immunoSEQ multiplex PCR, while the TCRdb copy is restricted to in-frame clones and leaves out a portion. Of 75,000 to 90,000 clones listed, just over 95% are singletons. The receptor comes from a boy less than two years old with a congenital heart defect but otherwise immunologically healthy. Sequencing was performed on thymus tissue. V usage is TRBV6-1 and J usage is TRBJ2-1; 13 positions match TRBD2. The CDR3 DNA reads TGTGCCAGCAGTGAAGCGACAGGACTAGCGGGAGCTCGGGGGGAGGTTGAGCAGTTCTTC. Its translation is CASSEATGLAGARGEVEQFF.